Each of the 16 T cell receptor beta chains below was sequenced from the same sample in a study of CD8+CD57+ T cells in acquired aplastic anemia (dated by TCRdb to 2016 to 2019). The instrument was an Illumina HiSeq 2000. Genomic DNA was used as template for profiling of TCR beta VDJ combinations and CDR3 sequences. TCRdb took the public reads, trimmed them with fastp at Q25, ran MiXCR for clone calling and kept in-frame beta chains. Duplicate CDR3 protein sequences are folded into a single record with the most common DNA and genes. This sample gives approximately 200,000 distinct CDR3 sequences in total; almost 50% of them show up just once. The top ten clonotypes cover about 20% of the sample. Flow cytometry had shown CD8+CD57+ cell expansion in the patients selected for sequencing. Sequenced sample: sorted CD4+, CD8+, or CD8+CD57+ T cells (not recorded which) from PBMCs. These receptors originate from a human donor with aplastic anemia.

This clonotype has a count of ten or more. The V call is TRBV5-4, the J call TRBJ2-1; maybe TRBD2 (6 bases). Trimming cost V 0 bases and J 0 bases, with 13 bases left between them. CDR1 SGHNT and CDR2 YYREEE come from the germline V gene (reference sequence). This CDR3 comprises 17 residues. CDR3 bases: TGTGCCAGCAGCTTGGAAGGGAGGACGATCTCCTACAATGAGCAGTTCTTC. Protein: CASSLEGRTISYNEQFF.

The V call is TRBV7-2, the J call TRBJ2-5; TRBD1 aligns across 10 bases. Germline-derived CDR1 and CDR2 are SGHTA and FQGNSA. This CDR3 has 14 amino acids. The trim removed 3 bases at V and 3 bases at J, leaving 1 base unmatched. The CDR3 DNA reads TGTGCCAGCAGCTTCGGACAGGGGGAAGAGACCCAGTACTTC. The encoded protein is CASSFGQGEETQYF.

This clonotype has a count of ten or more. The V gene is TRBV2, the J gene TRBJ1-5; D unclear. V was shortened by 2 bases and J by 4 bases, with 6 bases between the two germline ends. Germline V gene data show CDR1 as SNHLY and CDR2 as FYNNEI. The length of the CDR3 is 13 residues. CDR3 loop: CASSEWGNQPQHF. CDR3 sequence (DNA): TGTGCCAGCAGTGAATGGGGAAATCAGCCCCAGCATTTT.

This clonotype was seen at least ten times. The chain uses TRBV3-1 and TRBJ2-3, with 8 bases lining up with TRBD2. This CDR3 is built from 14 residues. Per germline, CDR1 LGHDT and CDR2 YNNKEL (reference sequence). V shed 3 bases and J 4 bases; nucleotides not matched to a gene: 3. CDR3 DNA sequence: TGTGCCAGCAGCCAGAACGGGGGGGCAGATACGCAGTATTTT. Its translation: CASSQNGGADTQYF.

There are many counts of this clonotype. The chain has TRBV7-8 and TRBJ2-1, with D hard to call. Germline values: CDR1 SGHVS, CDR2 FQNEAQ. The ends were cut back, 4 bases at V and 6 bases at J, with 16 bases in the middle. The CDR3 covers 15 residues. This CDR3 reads CASSYTTFPPNEQFF. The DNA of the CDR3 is TGTGCCAGCAGCTATACTACATTTCCCCCCAATGAGCAGTTCTTC.

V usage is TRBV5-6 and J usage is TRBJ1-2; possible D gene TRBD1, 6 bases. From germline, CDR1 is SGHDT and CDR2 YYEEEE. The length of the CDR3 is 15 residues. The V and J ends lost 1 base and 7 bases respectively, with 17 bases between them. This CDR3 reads CASSLTRQGILGYTF. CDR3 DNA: TGTGCCAGCAGCTTGACCAGGCAGGGGATTCTTGGCTACACCTTC.

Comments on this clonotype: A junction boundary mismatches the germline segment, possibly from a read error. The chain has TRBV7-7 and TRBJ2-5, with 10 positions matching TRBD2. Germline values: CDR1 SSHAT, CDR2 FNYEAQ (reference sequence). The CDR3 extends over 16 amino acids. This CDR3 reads CASSRGPAGGQETQYF. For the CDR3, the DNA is TGTGCTAGCAGCCGGGGACCAGCGGGGGGGCAAGAGACTCAGTACTTC.

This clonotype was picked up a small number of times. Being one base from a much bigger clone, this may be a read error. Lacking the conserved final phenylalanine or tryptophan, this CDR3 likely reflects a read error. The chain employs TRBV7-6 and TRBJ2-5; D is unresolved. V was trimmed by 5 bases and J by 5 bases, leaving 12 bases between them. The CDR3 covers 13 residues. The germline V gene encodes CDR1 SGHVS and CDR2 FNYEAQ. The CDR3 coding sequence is TGTGCCAGCAGCATCCGCCTGTTGGAGACCCAGTACCTC. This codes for CASSIRLLETQYL.

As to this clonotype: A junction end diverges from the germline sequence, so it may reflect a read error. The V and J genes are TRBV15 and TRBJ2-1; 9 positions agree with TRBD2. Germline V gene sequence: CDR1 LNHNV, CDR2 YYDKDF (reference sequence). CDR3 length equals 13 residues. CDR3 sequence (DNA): TGTGCCACCAGCAGAGATCTTGCGGGGGGGCCGGTCTTC. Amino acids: CATSRDLAGGPVF.

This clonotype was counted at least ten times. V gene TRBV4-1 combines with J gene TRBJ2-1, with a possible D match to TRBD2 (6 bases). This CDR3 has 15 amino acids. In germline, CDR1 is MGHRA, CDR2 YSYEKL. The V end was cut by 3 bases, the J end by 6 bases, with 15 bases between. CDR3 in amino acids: CASSQYELAGNEQFF. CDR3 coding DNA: TGCGCCAGCAGCCAGTACGAACTAGCAGGCAATGAGCAGTTCTTC.

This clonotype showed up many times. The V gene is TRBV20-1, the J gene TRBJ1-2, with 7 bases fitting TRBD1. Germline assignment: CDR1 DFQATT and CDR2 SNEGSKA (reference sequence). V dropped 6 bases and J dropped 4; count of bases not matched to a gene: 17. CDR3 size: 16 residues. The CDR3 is CSAPKVQGVGSYGYTF. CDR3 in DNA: TGCAGTGCGCCAAAGGTCCAGGGGGTGGGTTCCTATGGCTACACCTTC.

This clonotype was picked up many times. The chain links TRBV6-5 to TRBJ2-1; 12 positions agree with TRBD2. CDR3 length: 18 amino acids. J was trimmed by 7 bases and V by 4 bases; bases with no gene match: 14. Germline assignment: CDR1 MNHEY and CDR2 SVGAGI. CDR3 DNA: TGTGCCAGCAGTTTGGGACTAGCGGGCACCCCCGAGGGGAATGAGCAGTTCTTC. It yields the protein CASSLGLAGTPEGNEQFF.

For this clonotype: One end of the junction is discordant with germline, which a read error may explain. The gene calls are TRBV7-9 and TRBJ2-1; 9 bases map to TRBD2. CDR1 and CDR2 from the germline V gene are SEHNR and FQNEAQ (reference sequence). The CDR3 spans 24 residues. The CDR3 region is CASSSEKGKGGIAGESSSHNEQFF. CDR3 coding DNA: TGTGCCAGCAGCTCTGAAAAGGGGAAAGGTGGGATAGCGGGGGAATCCAGCTCCCACAATGAGCAGTTCTTC.

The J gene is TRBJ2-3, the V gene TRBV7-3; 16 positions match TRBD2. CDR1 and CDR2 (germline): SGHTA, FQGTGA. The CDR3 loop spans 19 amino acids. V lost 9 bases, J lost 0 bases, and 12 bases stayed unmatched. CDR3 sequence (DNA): TGTGCCAGTAGTACAGGGACTAGCGGGGGGGCCCGTAGCACAGATACGCAGTATTTT. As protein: CASSTGTSGGARSTDTQYF.

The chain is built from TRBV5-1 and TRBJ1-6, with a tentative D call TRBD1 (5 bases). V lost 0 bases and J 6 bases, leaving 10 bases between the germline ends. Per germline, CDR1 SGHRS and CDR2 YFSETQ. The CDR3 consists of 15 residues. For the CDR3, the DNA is TGCGCCAGCAGCTTGGCCCCAGGGCTTAATTCACCCCTCCACTTT. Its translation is CASSLAPGLNSPLHF.

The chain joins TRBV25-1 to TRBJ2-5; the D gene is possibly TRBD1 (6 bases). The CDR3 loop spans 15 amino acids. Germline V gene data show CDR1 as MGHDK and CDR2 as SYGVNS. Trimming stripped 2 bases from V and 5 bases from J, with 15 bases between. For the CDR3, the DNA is TGTGCCAGCAGTGAAGACCTGGACAGTCTGGAGACCCAGTACTTC. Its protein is CASSEDLDSLETQYF.